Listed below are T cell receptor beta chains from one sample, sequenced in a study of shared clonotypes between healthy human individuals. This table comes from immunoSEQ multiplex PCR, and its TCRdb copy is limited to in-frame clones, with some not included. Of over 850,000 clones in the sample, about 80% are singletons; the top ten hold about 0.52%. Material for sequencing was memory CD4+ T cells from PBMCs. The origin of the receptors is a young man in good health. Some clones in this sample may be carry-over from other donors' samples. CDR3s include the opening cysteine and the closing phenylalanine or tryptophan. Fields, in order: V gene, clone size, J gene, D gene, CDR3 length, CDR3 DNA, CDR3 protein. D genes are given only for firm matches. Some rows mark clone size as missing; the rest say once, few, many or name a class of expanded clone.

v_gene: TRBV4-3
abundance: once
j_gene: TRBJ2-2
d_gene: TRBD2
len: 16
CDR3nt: TGCGCCAGCAGCCGTGAAGCATTAGCGGGAGCCGGGGAGCTGTTTTTT
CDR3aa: CASSREALAGAGELFF

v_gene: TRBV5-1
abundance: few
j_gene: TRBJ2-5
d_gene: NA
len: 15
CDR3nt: TGCGCCAGCAGCTTGGCCGGGCAGAGCCAAGAGACCCAGTACTTC
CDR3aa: CASSLAGQSQETQYF

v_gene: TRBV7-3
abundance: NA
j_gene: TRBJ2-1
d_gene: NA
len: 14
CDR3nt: TGTGCCAGCAGCCCCGGGACTTTCTACAATGAGCAGTTCTTC
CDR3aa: CASSPGTFYNEQFF

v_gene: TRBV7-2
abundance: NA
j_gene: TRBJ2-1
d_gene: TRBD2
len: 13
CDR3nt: TGTGCCAGCAGCCGAGCCCCCGGGGGGAGATGGTTCTTC
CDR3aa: CASSRAPGGRWFF

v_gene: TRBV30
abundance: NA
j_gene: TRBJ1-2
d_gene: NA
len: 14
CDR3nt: TGTGCCTGGAGTGACCCATCCTACTGGGGAGGCTACACCTTC
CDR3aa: CAWSDPSYWGGYTF

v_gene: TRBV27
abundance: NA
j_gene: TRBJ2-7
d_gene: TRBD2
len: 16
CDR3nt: TGTGCCAGCAGTTTCCGGACTAGCGGGAGGGGGTACGAGCAGTACTTC
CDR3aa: CASSFRTSGRGYEQYF

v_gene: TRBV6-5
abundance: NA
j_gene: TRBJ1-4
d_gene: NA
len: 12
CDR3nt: TGTGCCAGCAGAACAGTGAATGAAAAACTGTTTTTT
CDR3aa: CASRTVNEKLFF

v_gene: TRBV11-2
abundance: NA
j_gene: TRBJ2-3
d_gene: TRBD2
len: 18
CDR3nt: TGTGCCAGCAGCTTAGGGGGGTCCGGGACTAGTAGGACAGATACGCAGTATTTT
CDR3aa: CASSLGGSGTSRTDTQYF

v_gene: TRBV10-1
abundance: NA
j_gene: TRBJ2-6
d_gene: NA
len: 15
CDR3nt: TGCGCCACCCCCTTCGGACCCTCTGGGGCCAACGTCCTGACTTTC
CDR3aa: CATPFGPSGANVLTF

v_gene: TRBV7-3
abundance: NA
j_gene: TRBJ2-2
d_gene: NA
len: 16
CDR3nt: TGTGCCAGCAGCTCGCAAGGGGGACAGAACACCGGGGAGCTGTTTTTT
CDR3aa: CASSSQGGQNTGELFF

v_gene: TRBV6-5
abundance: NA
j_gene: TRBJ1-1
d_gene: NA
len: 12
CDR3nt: TGTGCCAGCAGAGAGCCTGGCACTGAAGCTTTCTTT
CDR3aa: CASREPGTEAFF

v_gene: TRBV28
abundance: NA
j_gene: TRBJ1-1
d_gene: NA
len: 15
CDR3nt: TGTGCCCTCCAAGGGGCAGGGGACATGAACACTGAAGCTTTCTTT
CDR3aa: CALQGAGDMNTEAFF

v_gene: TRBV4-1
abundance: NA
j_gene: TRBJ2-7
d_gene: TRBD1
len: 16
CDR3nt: TGCGCCAGCAGCCAAGTCCCGACAGGGATCCCCTACGAGCAGTACTTC
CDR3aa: CASSQVPTGIPYEQYF

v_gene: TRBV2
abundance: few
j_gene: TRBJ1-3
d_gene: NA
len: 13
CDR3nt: TGTGCCAGCAGTACAGACTCTGGAAACACCATATATTTT
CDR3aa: CASSTDSGNTIYF

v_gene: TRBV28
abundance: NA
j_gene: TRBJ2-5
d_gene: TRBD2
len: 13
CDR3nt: TGTGCCAGCAGTTTGTGGGGGGGAGAGACCCAGTACTTC
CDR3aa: CASSLWGGETQYF

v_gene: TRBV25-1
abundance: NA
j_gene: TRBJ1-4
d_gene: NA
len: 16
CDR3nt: TGTGCCAGCAGTGATTTAGTGGGGGTTTTCGGTGAAAAACTGTTTTTT
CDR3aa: CASSDLVGVFGEKLFF

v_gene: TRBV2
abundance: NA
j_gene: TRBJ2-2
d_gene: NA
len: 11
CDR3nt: TGTGCCAGCGCAACCGTTGGGGAGCTGTTTTTT
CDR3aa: CASATVGELFF

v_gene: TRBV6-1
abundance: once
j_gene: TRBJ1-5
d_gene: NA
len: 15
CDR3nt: TGTGCCAGCAGTGTGAGGGAGTGGGGCAATCAGCCCCAGCATTTT
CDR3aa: CASSVREWGNQPQHF

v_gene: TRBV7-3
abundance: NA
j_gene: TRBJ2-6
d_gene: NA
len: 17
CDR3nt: TGTGCCAGCAGCTTAATTCACAGAGGGGCTGGGGCCAACGTCCTGACTTTC
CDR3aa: CASSLIHRGAGANVLTF

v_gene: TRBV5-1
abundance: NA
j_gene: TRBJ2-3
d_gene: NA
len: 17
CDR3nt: TGCGCCAGCAGCTTGTATGCTAACCCCCGTAGCACAGATACGCAGTATTTT
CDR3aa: CASSLYANPRSTDTQYF

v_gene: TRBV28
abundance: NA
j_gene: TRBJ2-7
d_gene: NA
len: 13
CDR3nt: TGTGCCAGCAGTCGGCTATCCCCCTACGAGCAGTACTTC
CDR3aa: CASSRLSPYEQYF

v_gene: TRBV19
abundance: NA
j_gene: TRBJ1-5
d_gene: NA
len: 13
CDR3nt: TGTGCCAGTACAGACAGCGCCTATCAGCCCCAGCATTTT
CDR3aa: CASTDSAYQPQHF

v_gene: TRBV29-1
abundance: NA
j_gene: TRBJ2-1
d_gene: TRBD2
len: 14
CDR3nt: TGCACAGTAAGGACTAGCGGGTCCTACAATGAGCAGTTCTTC
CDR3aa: CTVRTSGSYNEQFF

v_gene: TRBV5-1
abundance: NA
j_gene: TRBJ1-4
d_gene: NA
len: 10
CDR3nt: TGCTTGGGGGGGTATGAAAAACTGTTTTTT
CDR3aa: CLGGYEKLFF

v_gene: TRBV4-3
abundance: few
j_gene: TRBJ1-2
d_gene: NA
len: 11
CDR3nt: TGCGCCAGCAGCCAAGATTGGACCTACACCTTC
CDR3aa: CASSQDWTYTF

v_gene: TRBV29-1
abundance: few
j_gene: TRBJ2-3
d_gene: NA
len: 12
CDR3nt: TGCAGCGTTGATTCGGCACGTGATACGCAGTATTTT
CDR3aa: CSVDSARDTQYF

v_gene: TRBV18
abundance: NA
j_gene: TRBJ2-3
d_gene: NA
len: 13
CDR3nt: TGTGCCAGCTCACCACGGTGGGGAGATACGCAGTATTTT
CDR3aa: CASSPRWGDTQYF

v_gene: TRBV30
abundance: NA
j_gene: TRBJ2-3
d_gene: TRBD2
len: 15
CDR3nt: TGTGCCTGGAGCCCGGGACTAGCGCGCACAGATACGCAGTATTTT
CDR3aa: CAWSPGLARTDTQYF

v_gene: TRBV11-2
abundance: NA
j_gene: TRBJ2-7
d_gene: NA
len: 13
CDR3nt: TGTGCCAGCAGGACGGGCGGATGGGGCGAGCAGTACTTC
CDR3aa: CASRTGGWGEQYF

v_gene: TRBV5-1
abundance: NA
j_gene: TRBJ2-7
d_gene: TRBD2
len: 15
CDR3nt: TGCGCCAGCAGCTTGGTAGCGGGTAAGACCTACGAGCAGTACTTC
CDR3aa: CASSLVAGKTYEQYF

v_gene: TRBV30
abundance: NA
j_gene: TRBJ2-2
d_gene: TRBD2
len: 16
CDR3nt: TGTGCCTGGAGTCCACGCGGCCTAGCGGGAGTCGGGGAGCTGTTTTTT
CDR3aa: CAWSPRGLAGVGELFF

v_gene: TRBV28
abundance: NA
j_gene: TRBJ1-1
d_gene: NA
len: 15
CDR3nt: TGTGCCAGCAGTGTTCAACAGGGAATACGGACTGAAGCTTTCTTT
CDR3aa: CASSVQQGIRTEAFF

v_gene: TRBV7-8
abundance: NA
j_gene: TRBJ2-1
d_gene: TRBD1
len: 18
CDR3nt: TGTGCCAGCAGCTTAATAATAACAGGGACAGGGGAGCTCAATGAGCAGTTCTTC
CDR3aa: CASSLIITGTGELNEQFF

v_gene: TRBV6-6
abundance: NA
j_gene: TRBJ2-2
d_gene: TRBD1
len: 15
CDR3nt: TGTGCCAGCAGGGCGGACGCAGGGGGTGGCGGGGAGCTGTTTTTT
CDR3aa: CASRADAGGGGELFF

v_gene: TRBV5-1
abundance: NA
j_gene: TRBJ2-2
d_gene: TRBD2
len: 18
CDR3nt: TGCGCCAGCAGCTACAGGACTAGCGCGCAGACTAACACCGGGGAGCTGTTTTTT
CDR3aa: CASSYRTSAQTNTGELFF

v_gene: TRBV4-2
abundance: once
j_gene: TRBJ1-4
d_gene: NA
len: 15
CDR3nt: TGTGCCAGCAGCCAAGGGGGGGATCTCGAAGGAAAACTGTTTTTT
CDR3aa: CASSQGGDLEGKLFF

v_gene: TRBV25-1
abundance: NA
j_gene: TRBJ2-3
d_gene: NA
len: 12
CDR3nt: TGTGCCAGCAGTGAATCTCGAGATACGCAGTATTTT
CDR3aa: CASSESRDTQYF

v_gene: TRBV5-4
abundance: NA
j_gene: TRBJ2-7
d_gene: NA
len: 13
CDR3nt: TGTGCCAGCAGCTTGGCGGGGCACTACGAGCAGTACTTC
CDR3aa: CASSLAGHYEQYF

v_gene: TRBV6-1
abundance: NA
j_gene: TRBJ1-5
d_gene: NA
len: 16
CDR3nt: TGTGCCAGCAGTGATGAATTGAGGGGCCGCGATCAGCCCCAGCATTTT
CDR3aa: CASSDELRGRDQPQHF

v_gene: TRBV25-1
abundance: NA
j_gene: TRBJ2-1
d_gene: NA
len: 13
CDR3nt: TGTGCCAGCAGTGAACAGAGGCGCGATGAGCAGTTCTTC
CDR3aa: CASSEQRRDEQFF

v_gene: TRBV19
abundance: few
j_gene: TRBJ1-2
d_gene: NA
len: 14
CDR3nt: TGTGCCACGCGGCGGGGGGCAGGGTGGAATGGCTACACCTTC
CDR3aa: CATRRGAGWNGYTF

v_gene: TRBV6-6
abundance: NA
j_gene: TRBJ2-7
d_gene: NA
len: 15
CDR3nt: TGTGCCAGCAGTTACTTGGGCACCGGGGTTAACGAGCAGTACTTC
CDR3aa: CASSYLGTGVNEQYF

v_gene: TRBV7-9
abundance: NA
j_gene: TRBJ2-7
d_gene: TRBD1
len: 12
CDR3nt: TGTGCCAGCAGCTCGACAGGGGCCGAGCAGTACTTC
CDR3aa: CASSSTGAEQYF

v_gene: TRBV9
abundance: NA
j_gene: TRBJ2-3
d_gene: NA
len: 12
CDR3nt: TGTGCCAGCAGCAAAATCATAGATACGCAGTATTTT
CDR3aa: CASSKIIDTQYF

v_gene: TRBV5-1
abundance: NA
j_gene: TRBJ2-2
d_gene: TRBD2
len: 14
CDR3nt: TGCGCCAGCTCACTAGCGGCGAACACCGGGGAGCTGTTTTTT
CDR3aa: CASSLAANTGELFF

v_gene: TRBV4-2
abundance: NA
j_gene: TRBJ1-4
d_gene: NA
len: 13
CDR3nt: TGTGCCAGCAGCCAGGGGAATCTTGAAAAACTGTTTTTT
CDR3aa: CASSQGNLEKLFF

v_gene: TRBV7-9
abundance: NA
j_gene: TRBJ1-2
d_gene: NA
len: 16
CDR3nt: TGTGCCAGCAGCTTAGCTGGGTCTCAGACTAACTATGGCTACACCTTC
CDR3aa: CASSLAGSQTNYGYTF

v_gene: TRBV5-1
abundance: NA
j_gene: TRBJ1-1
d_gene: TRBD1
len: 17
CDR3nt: TGCGCCAGCAGCTTGATCCCCTCGGACAGGGTTAGCACTGAAGCTTTCTTT
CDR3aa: CASSLIPSDRVSTEAFF

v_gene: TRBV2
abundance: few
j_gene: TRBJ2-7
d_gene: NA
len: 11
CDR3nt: TGTGCCAGCAGGACCCTCGGGCAGCAGTACTTC
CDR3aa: CASRTLGQQYF

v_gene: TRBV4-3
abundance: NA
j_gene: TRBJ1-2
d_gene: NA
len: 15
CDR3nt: TGCGCCAGCAGCCATTCAGTTTCAGGGAACTATGGCTACACCTTC
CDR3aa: CASSHSVSGNYGYTF

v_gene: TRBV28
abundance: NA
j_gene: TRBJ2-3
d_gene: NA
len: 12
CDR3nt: TGTGCCAGCAGTCCTGTTACAGATACGCAGTATTTT
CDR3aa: CASSPVTDTQYF

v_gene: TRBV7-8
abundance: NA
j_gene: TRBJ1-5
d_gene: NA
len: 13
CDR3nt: TGTGCCAGCAGAAGGGATCTGGATAAGCCCCAGCATTTT
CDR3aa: CASRRDLDKPQHF

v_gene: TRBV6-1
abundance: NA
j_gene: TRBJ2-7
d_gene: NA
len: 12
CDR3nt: TGTGCCAGCAGGGCACCGTCCTACGAGCAGTACTTC
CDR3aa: CASRAPSYEQYF

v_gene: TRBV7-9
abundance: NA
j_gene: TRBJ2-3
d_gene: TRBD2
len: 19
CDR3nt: TGTGCCAGCAGCTTAGTAGGAGGACTAGCGGGAGGAATCACAGATACGCAGTATTTT
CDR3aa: CASSLVGGLAGGITDTQYF

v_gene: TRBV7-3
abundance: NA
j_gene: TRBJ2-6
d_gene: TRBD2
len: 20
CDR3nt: TGTGCCAGCAGCAAGAGGGGCCCTAGCGGGGTTAGCTCTGGGGCCAACGTCCTGACTTTC
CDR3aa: CASSKRGPSGVSSGANVLTF

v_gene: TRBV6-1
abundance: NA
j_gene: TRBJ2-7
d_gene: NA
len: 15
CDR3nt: TGTGCCAGCAGTGAAGTGGGGAAGTCGTCCTACGAGCAGTACTTC
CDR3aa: CASSEVGKSSYEQYF